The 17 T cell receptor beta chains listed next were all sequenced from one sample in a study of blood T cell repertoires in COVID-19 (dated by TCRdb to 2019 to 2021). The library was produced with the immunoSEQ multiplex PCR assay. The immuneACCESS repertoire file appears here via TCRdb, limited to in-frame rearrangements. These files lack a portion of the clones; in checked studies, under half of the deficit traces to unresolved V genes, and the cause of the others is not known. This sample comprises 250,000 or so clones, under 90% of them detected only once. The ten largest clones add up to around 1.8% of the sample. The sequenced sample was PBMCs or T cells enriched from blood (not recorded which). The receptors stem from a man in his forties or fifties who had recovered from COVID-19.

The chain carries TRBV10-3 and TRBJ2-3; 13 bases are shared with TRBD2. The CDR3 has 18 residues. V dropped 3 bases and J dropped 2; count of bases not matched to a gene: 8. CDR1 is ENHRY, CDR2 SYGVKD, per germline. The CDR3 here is CAISDTSGGAPDTDTQYF. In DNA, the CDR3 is TGTGCCATCAGTGATACTAGCGGGGGGGCCCCTGACACAGATACGCAGTATTTT.

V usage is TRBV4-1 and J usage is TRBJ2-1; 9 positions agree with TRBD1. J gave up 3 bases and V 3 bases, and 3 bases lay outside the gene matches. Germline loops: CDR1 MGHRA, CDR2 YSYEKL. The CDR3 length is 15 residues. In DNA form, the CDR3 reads TGCGCCAGCAGCCAGGGGGACAGGGTCTACAATGAGCAGTTCTTC. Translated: CASSQGDRVYNEQFF.

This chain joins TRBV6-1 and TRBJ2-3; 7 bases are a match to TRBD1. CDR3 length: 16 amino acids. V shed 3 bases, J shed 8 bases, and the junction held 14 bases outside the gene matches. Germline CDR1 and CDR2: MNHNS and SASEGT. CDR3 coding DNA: TGTGCCAGCAGTGACGAGGAAAGGGACAGTACGGTTACGCAGTATTTT. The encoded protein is CASSDEERDSTVTQYF.

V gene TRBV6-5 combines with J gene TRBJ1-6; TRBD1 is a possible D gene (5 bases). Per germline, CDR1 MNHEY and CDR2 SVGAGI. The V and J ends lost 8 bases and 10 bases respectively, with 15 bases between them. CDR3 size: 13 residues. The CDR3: CASSDGGISPLHF. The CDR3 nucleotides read TGTGCCAGCTCCGACGGGGGGATCTCACCCCTCCACTTT.

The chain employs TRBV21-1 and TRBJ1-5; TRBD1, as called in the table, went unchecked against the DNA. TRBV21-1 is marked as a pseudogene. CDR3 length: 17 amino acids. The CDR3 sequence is CASSDRPSADIYQPQHF. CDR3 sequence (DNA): TGTGCCAGCAGCGACCGCCCTTCGGCCGACATTTATCAGCCCCAGCATTTT.

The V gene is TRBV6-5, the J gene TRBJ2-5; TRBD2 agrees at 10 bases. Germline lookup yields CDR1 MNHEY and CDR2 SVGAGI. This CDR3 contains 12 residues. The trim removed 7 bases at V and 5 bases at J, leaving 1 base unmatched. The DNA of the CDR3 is TGTGCCAGCACAGCGGGAGGGGAGACCCAGTACTTC. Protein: CASTAGGETQYF.

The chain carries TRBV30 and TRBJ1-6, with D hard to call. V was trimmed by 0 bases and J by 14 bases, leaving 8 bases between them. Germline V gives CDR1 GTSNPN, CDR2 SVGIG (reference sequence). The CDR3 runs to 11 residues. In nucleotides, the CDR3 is TGTGCCTGGAGTGTGAACGCGGCCCTCCACTTT. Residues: CAWSVNAALHF.

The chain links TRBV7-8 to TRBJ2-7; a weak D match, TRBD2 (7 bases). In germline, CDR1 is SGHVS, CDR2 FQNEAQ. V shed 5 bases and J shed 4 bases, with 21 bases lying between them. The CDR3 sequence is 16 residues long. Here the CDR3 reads CASSRVPAGARYEQYF. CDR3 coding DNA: TGTGCCAGCAGCCGAGTACCGGCGGGGGCCCGATACGAGCAGTACTTC.

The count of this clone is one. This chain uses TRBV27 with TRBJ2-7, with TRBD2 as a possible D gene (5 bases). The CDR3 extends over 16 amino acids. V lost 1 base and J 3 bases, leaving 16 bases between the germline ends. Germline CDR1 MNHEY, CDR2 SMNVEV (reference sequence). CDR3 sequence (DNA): TGTGCCAGCAGTTTATTGGCGGGCAGAAGACGCTACGAGCAGTACTTC. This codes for CASSLLAGRRRYEQYF.

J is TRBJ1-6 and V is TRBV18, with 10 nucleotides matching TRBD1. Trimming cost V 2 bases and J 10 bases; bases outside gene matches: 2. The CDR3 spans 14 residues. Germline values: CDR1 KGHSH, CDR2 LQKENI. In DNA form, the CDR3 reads TGTGCCAGCTCACCAGGGACAGGGGAGTCACCCCTCCACTTT. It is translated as CASSPGTGESPLHF.

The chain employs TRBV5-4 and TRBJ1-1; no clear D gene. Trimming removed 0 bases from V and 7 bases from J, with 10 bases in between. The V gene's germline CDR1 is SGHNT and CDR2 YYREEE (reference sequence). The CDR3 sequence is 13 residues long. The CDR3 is CASSLATGLEAFF. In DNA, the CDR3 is TGTGCCAGCAGCTTGGCCACGGGTCTTGAAGCTTTCTTT.

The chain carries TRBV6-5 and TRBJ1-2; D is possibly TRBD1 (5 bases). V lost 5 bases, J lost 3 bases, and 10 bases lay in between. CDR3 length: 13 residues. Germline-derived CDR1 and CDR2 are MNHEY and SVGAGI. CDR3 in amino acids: CASSRPGYYGYTF. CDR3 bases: TGTGCCAGCAGTCGTCCAGGGTACTATGGCTACACCTTC.

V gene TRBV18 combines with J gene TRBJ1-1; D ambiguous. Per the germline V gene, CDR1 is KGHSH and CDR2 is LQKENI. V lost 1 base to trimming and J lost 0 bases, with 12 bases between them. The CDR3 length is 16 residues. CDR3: CASSPLSTGMNTEAFF. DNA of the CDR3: TGTGCCAGCTCACCACTTTCAACGGGGATGAACACTGAAGCTTTCTTT.

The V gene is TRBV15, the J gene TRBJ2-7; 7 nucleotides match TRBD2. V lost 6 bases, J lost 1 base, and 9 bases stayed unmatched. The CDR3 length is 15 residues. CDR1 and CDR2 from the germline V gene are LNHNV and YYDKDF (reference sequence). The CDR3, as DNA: TGTGCCACCAGGCCCGGCGGGGGAGGGTCCTACGAGCAGTACTTC. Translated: CATRPGGGGSYEQYF.

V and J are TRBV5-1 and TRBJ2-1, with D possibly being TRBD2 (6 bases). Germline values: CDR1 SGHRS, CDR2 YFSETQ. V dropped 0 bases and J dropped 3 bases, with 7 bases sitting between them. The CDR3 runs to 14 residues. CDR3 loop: CASSLGGIYNEQFF. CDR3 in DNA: TGCGCCAGCAGCTTGGGCGGGATCTACAATGAGCAGTTCTTC.

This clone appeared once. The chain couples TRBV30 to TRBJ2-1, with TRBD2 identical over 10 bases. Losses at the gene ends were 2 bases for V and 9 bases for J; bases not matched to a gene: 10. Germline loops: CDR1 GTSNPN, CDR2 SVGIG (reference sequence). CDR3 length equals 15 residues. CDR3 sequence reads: CAWSSGGAGLFEQFF. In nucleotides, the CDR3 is TGTGCCTGGAGTAGCGGGGGGGCCGGGTTGTTTGAGCAGTTCTTC. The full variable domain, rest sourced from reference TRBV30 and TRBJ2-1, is SQTIHQWPATLVQPVGSPLSLECTVEGTSNPNLYWYRQAAGRGLQLLFYSVGIGQISSEVPQNLSASRPQDRQFILSSKKLLLSDSGFYLCAWSSGGAGLFEQFFGPGTRLTVL.

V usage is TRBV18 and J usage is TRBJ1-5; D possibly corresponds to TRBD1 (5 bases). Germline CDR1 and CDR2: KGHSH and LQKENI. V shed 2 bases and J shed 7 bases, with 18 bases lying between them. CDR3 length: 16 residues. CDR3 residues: CASSPMDISVGQPQHF. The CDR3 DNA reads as TGTGCCAGCTCACCAATGGACATTTCGGTCGGCCAGCCCCAGCATTTT.